One TCR beta chain is described in this entry. Authors' analysis steps: Nucleated cell number was recorded as an estimate derived from reference gene primer amplification. Some clones are missing from TCRdb's copy, which holds only in-frame ones; the method was immunoSEQ multiplex PCR. The D gene and trimming were derived from the DNA, and the V and J assignments and clone size from that table. The sample lists under 45,000 clones, 80% seen once, with roughly 29% in the top ten. This CDR3 region has 16 residues. The germline gives CDR1 ENHRY, CDR2 SYGVKD. The V and J ends lost 9 bases and 4 bases, in that order; junction bases with no gene match: 10. The sample is drawn from a study of blood T cell repertoires in COVID-19. Overall study: There were acute and convalescent COVID-19 samples, and they came from the United States, Italy and Spain. In each case, the material was cDNA or gDNA derived from T cells, B-cell-depleted T cells, or PBMCs.

This chain joins TRBV10-3 and TRBJ2-3; the match to TRBD2 covers 13 bases. Sequencing was done on a sample of peripheral blood. The origin of this receptor is an elderly man with acute or convalescent COVID-19. CDR3 sequence (DNA): TGTGCCATACGCGGGACTAGCGGGGAGTCCGCAGATACGCAGTATTTT. Its protein product is CAIRGTSGESADTQYF.